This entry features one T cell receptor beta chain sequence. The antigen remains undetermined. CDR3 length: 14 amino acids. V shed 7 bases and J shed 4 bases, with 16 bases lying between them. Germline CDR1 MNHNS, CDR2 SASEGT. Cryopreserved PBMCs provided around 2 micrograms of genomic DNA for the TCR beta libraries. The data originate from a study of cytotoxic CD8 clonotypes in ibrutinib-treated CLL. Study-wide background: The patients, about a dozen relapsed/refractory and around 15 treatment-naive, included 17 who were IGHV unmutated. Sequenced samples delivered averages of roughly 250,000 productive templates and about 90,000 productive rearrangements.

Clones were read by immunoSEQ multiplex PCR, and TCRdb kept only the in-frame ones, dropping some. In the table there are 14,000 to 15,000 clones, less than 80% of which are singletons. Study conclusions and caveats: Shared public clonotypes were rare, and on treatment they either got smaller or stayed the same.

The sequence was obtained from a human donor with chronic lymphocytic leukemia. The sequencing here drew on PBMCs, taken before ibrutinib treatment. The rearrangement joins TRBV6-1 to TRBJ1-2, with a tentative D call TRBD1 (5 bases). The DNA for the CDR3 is TGTGCCAGCACCCCAGCCCGAGGGGCCTATGGCTACACCTTC. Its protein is CASTPARGAYGYTF.